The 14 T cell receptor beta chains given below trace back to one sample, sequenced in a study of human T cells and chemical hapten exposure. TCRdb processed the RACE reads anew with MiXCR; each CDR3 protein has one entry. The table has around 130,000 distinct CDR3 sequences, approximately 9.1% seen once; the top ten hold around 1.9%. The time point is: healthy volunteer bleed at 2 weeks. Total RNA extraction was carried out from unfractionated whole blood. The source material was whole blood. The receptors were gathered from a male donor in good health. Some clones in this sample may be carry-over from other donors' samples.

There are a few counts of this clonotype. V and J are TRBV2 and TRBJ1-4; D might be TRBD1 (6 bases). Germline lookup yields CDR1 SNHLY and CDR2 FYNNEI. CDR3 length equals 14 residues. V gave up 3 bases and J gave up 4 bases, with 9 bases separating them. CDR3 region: CASSERGNNEKLFF. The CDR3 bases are TGTGCCAGCAGTGAGAGGGGGAATAATGAAAAACTGTTTTTT. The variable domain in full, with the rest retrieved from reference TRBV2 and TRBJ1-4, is EPEVTQTPSHQVTQMGQEVILRCVPISNHLYFYWYRQILGQKVEFLVSFYNNEISEKSEIFDDQFSVERPDGSNFTLKIRSTKLEDSAMYFCASSERGNNEKLFFGSGTQLSVL.

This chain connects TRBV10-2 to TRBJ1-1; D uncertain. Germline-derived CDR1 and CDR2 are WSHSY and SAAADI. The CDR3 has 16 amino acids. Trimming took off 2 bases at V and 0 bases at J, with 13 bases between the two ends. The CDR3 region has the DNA TGCGCCAGCAGTGAGACTCTCGTCTCATTGAACACTGAAGCTTTCTTT. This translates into CASSETLVSLNTEAFF.

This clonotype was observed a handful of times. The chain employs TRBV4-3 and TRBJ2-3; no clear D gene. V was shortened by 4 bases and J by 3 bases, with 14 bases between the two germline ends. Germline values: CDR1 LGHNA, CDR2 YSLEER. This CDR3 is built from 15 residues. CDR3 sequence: CASSPSHYNTDTQYF. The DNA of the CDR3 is TGCGCCAGCAGCCCAAGCCACTACAATACAGATACGCAGTATTTT.

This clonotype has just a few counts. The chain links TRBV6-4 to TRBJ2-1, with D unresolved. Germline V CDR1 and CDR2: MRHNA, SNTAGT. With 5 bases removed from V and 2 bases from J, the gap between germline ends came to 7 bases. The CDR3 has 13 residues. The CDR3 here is CASSRYTYNEQFF. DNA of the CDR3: TGTGCCAGCAGTCGGTACACCTACAATGAGCAGTTCTTC.

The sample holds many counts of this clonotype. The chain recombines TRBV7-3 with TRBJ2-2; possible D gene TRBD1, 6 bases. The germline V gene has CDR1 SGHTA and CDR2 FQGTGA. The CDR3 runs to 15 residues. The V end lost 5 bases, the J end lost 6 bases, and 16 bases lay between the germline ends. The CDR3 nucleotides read TGTGCCAGCAGCGGGCAGGGGCGCTCCGCCGGGGAGCTGTTTTTT. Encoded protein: CASSGQGRSAGELFF.

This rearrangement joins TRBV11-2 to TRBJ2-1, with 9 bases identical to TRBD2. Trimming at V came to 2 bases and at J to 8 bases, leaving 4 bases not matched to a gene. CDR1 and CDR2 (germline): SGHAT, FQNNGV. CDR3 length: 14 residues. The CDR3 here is CASSLIPSGDEQFF. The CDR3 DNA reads TGTGCCAGCAGCTTAATCCCTAGCGGGGATGAGCAGTTCTTC.

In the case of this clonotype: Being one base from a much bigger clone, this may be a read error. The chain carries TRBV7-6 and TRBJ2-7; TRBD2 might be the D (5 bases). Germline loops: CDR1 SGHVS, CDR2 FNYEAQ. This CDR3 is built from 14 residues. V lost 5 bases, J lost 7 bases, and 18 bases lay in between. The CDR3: CASSSLLAGGEQYF. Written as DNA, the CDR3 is TGTGCCAGCAGCAGTCTGTTGGCGGGTGGTGAGCAGTACTTC.

CDR3 protein: CASSLLGRGTDTQYF. CDR3 nucleotides: TGTGCCAGCAGTTTATTGGGCAGGGGGACAGATACGCAGTATTTT. The chain is built from TRBV27 and TRBJ2-3; 7 bases are shared with TRBD1. The junction had 4 bases not matched to a gene; V was cut back by 1 base and J by 3 bases. Germline V CDR1 and CDR2: MNHEY, SMNVEV (reference sequence). This CDR3 is built from 15 residues.

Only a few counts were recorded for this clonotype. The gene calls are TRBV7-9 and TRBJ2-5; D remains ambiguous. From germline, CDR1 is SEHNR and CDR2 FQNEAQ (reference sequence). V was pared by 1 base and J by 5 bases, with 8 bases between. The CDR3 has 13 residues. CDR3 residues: CASSLVSEETQYF. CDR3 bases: TGTGCCAGCAGCTTAGTGTCTGAGGAGACCCAGTACTTC.

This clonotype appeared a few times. The CDR3 is CASSLPGAGYTF. CDR3 coding DNA: TGTGCCAGCAGTTTACCAGGGGCTGGCTACACCTTC. V is TRBV12-3 or TRBV12-4 and J is TRBJ1-2; D is possibly TRBD1 (6 bases). Trimming shortened V by 2 bases and J by 7 bases, and 8 bases separated the two germline ends. CDR3 size: 12 residues.

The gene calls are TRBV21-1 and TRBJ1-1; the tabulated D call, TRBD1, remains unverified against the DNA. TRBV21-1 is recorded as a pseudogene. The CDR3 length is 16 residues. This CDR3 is CASSKYEAGGNTEAFF. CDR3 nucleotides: TGTGCCAGCAGCAAATATGAGGCAGGGGGGAACACTGAAGCTTTCTTT.

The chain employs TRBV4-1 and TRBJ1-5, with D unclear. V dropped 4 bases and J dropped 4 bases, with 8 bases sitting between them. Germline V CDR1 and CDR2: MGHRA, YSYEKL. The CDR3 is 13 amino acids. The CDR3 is CASSPPLNQPQHF. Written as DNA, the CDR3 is TGCGCCAGCAGCCCACCCCTAAATCAGCCCCAGCATTTT.

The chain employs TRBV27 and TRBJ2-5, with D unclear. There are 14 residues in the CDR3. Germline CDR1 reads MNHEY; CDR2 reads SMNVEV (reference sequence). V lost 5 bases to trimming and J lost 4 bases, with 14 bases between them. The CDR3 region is CASSINPQRETQYF. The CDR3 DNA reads TGTGCCAGCAGTATAAACCCCCAGAGAGAGACCCAGTACTTC.

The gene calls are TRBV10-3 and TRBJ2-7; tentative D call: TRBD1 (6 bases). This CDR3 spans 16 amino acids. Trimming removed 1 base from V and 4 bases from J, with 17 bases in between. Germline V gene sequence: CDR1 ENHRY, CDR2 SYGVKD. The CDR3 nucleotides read TGTGCCATCAGTGAGTGGGCGAACAGGGACCAATACGAGCAGTACTTC. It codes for CAISEWANRDQYEQYF.